Below, 14 T cell receptor beta chains from the same sample are listed, as sequenced in a study of T cells after yellow fever vaccination. TCRdb analysed the 5' RACE reads with MiXCR anew, one entry per CDR3 protein. The data hold some 350,000 distinct CDR3 sequences, with approximately 3.9% observed a single time. The sample was PBMCs, taken 5 days after the yellow fever booster vaccination. These receptors were obtained from a man aged 18-30 years who received the YFV17D yellow fever vaccine.

The chain couples TRBV6-2 or TRBV6-3 to TRBJ2-7, with 8 bases aligning to TRBD2. Trimming took 6 bases from V and 13 from J; bases not matched to a gene: 5. Germline CDR1 MNHEY, CDR2 SVGEGT. The CDR3 consists of 10 residues. CDR3 DNA: TGTGCCAGCAGCCTCCGGGGGGGATACTTC. As protein: CASSLRGGYF.

This chain links TRBV7-2 with TRBJ2-2; no definite D call. The CDR3 has 14 residues. V was cut by 7 bases and J by 6 bases, with 15 bases left in between. Germline CDR1 SGHTA, CDR2 FQGNSA. The CDR3 nucleotides read TGTGCCAGCACCCCCCAAGTCCTATCCGGGGAGCTGTTTTTT. It translates to CASTPQVLSGELFF.

This clonotype was recorded at least ten times. This chain connects TRBV4-3 to TRBJ2-5, with TRBD1 matching over 7 bases. Losses at the gene ends were 4 bases for V and 3 bases for J; bases not matched to a gene: 2. Germline V gene data show CDR1 as LGHNA and CDR2 as YSLEER. The CDR3 covers 13 residues. The DNA for the CDR3 is TGCGCCAGCAGCCGGGACAGCGAAGAGACCCAGTACTTC. Translating it yields CASSRDSEETQYF.

This clonotype occurred many times. The rearrangement uses TRBV12-3 or TRBV12-4 and TRBJ1-2; D is unclear. Trimming cost V 6 bases and J 4 bases, with 9 bases left between them. The CDR3 is made up of 12 amino acids. CDR3 amino acids: CASSPSVYGYTF. The CDR3 nucleotides read TGTGCCAGCAGCCCCTCGGTCTATGGCTACACCTTC.

This clonotype turned up a few times. The rearrangement uses TRBV7-9 and TRBJ1-5; unclear D gene. V lost 1 base and J 7 bases, leaving 8 bases between the germline ends. The germline V gene encodes CDR1 SEHNR and CDR2 FQNEAQ (reference sequence). The CDR3 has 13 amino acids. The CDR3 spells CASSLDGEQPQHF. In DNA form, the CDR3 reads TGTGCCAGCAGCTTAGACGGGGAGCAGCCCCAGCATTTT.

The chain joins TRBV12-3 or TRBV12-4 to TRBJ2-3; D might be TRBD2 (7 bases). V gave up 4 bases and J gave up 5 bases, with 13 bases separating them. This CDR3 spans 14 amino acids. This CDR3 reads CASSSGGGRDTQYF. The CDR3 nucleotides read TGTGCCAGCAGTTCGGGCGGGGGCAGAGATACGCAGTATTTT.

This clonotype has more than one count but fewer than ten. The chain joins TRBV9 to TRBJ2-3; TRBD2 might be the D (5 bases). CDR1 is SGDLS and CDR2 is YYNGEE in the germline V gene. Deletions cut 4 bases from V and 2 bases from J, with 14 bases between. The CDR3 covers 15 residues. CDR3 in DNA: TGTGCCAGCAGCTCCCAAAGGAGGCCCACAGATACGCAGTATTTT. Translating gives CASSSQRRPTDTQYF.

This clonotype appeared many times. The genes are TRBV20-1 and TRBJ2-4, with 7 bases fitting TRBD1. J gave up 3 bases and V 6 bases, and 8 bases lay outside the gene matches. This CDR3 comprises 14 residues. Germline CDR1 reads DFQATT; CDR2 reads SNEGSKA (reference sequence). This CDR3 is CSAWDSIFKNIQYF. In DNA form, the CDR3 reads TGCAGTGCCTGGGACAGCATATTCAAAAACATTCAGTACTTC.

The gene calls are TRBV29-1 and TRBJ1-3, with D perhaps TRBD1 (5 bases). V was trimmed by 7 bases and J by 0 bases, leaving 13 bases between them. This CDR3 comprises 14 residues. Germline lookup yields CDR1 SQVTM and CDR2 ANQGSEA. CDR3 sequence: CSAIRGNSGNTIYF. DNA of the CDR3: TGCAGCGCCATACGGGGGAACTCTGGAAACACCATATATTTT.

This chain links TRBV25-1 with TRBJ2-6; D is undetermined. Per the germline V gene, CDR1 is MGHDK and CDR2 is SYGVNS. Deletions cut 1 base from V and 2 bases from J, with 0 bases between. The CDR3 length is 13 residues. The CDR3 spells CASSESGANVLTF. CDR3 in DNA: TGTGCCAGCAGTGAATCTGGGGCCAACGTCCTGACTTTC.

J is TRBJ1-2 and V is TRBV25-1; a weak D match, TRBD1 (6 bases). Trimming left V 7 bases short and J 5 bases short, with 17 bases between. The length of the CDR3 is 14 residues. Per the germline V gene, CDR1 is MGHDK and CDR2 is SYGVNS. In nucleotides, the CDR3 is TGTGCCAGCACCGGAAAAGGACAGTTTTATGGCTACACCTTC. This encodes CASTGKGQFYGYTF.

Only a few counts were recorded for this clonotype. The chain couples TRBV12-5 to TRBJ2-5; D unresolved. The V end was cut by 5 bases, the J end by 4 bases, with 17 bases between. The CDR3 has 15 residues. Germline CDR1 LGHNT, CDR2 FRNRAP. This CDR3 is CASGVGLGYLETQYF. CDR3 bases: TGTGCTAGTGGTGTGGGTTTAGGTTATCTAGAGACCCAGTACTTC.

This clonotype has more than one count but fewer than ten. The rearrangement links TRBV19 to TRBJ2-1; a weak D match, TRBD1 (6 bases). This CDR3 has 13 residues. With 8 bases removed from V and 4 bases from J, the gap between germline ends came to 12 bases. Germline assignment: CDR1 LNHDA and CDR2 SQIVND (reference sequence). The chain's CDR3 is CASSRGQYNEQFF. For the CDR3, the DNA is TGTGCCAGTTCCAGGGGCCAATACAATGAGCAGTTCTTC.

The chain recombines TRBV18 with TRBJ2-5; unclear D gene. The ends were cut back, 3 bases at V and 1 base at J, with 12 bases in the middle. The CDR3 is 15 amino acids. Germline CDR1 reads KGHSH; CDR2 reads LQKENI. This CDR3 is CASSPSQEIQETQYF. The CDR3 DNA reads TGTGCCAGCTCACCTTCCCAAGAGATCCAAGAGACCCAGTACTTC. The variable domain in full, with the rest retrieved from reference TRBV18 and TRBJ2-5, is NAGVMQNPRHLVRRRGQEARLRCSPMKGHSHVYWYRQLPEEGLKFMVYLQKENIIDESGMPKERFSAEFPKEGPSILRIQQVVRGDSAAYFCASSPSQEIQETQYFGPGTRLLVL.